This section outlines one TCR beta chain sequence together with its context. Its matching antigen is unknown. CDR1 is GTSNPN, CDR2 SVGIG, per germline (reference sequence). V dropped 1 base and J dropped 1 base, with 7 bases sitting between them. This CDR3 is built from 14 residues. This sample stems from a study of a mutant IDH1 vaccine in newly diagnosed glioma. Study summary: Of treated patients, around 62% were men and roughly 38% women, averaging 40.4 years. Pretreatment consisted of radiotherapy, temozolomide, or both, with most receiving both.

Produced via immunoSEQ multiplex PCR; TCRdb's table is partial and in-frame only. The data show under 70,000 clones, about 87% seen once. Time point in this sample: week 23, last vaccination. A 20-mer mutant IDH1 peptide at 300 ug was injected subcutaneously with topical imiquimod. Study outcomes and limitations: Detectable vaccine-induced immune responses arose in more than 85% of patients.

J is TRBJ2-2 and V is TRBV30; the D gene is possibly TRBD1 (5 bases). This specimen consisted of PBMCs, obtained from a glioma patient whose treatment included an IDH1 peptide vaccine. The TCR sequence derives from a man aged 18 to 30 with glioma. The CDR3: CAWSGGWNTGELFF. The CDR3, as DNA: TGTGCCTGGAGTGGGGGCTGGAACACCGGGGAGCTGTTTTTT.